This T cell receptor (beta chain) is drawn from a study of T cells in Graves' hyperthyroidism and ophthalmopathy. This CDR3 has 17 amino acids. Trimming pared 6 bases from V and 1 base from J, leaving 21 bases between. RNA transcripts served as the template for amplifying TCR beta CDR3 regions. First-round RT-PCR targeting the TCR CDR3 was performed with the HTBI primer set. TCRdb processed the multiplex PCR reads anew with MiXCR; each CDR3 protein has one entry. The table has about 35,000 distinct CDR3 sequences, about 49% seen once. This clonotype originated in a woman aged 50 to 60 with Graves' hyperthyroidism that later progressed to Graves' ophthalmopathy. The sample consisted of blood. This chain uses TRBV12-3 or TRBV12-4 with TRBJ1-2, with D maybe TRBD1 (6 bases). CDR3 coding DNA: TGTGCCAGCAGACAAGACAGGAGAATCGGGGATAACTATGGCTACACCTTC. Residues: CASRQDRRIGDNYGYTF.